This TCR beta chain was sequenced during a study of blood T cell repertoires in COVID-19. Looking at the study overall: Sources were T cells, B-cell-depleted T cells, or PBMCs; the material itself was cDNA or gDNA.

From germline, CDR1 is SGHAT and CDR2 FQNNGV. CDR3 size: 14 residues. Trimming removed 4 bases at V and 4 bases at J, with 13 bases between. Methods used by the authors: Estimated nucleated cell counts came from reference gene primer amplification. Only in-frame clones appear in the TCRdb table, and some are missing; sequencing was by immunoSEQ multiplex PCR. For V, J and clone size, that table is used; D and trimming come from the DNA. This repertoire shows 150,000 to 200,000 clones, roughly 80% found once; its top ten account for approximately 18%. This clonotype was sampled from a woman older than 75 with acute or convalescent COVID-19. Sequencing was performed on peripheral blood. The chain links TRBV11-2 to TRBJ1-1; possibly TRBD1 for D (5 bases). CDR3 residues: CASSSFRVGTEAFF. CDR3 nucleotide sequence: TGTGCCAGCAGCTCCTTCAGGGTCGGCACTGAAGCTTTCTTT.